This TCR beta chain emerged from a study of Ad26.COV2.S vaccination and SARS-CoV-2 variants. Generated by immunoSEQ multiplex PCR, the TCRdb table keeps only in-frame clones and is missing some. This sample has hundreds of thousands of clones; approximately 92% occur once, and the top ten carry less than 15%. Treatment described: roughly 18 received Ad26.COV2.S at low or high dose, single or two shots; 5 received placebo; per-sample allocation not given. Sampling was done on day 63 after the first vaccine or placebo injection. CDR1 SGHTS and CDR2 YDEGEE come from the germline V gene. CDR3 length equals 13 residues. V trimming: 0 bases; J trimming: 7 bases; junction bases outside the gene matches: 3.

The gene calls are TRBV5-8 and TRBJ1-2; 7 nucleotides match TRBD1. Sequencing was performed on peripheral blood, taken in a trial of Ad26.COV2.S vaccine versus placebo. The source of this sequence is a person between 18 and 65 years old who received the Ad26.COV2.S COVID-19 vaccine or a placebo. The CDR3, as DNA: TGTGCCAGCAGCTTGGCCTCAGGGGGTGGCTACACCTTC. It encodes CASSLASGGGYTF. Based on the CDR3 plus reference TRBV5-8 and TRBJ1-2, the full variable domain is EAGVTQSPTHLIKTRGQQATLRCSPISGHTSVYWYQQALGLGLQFLLWYDEGEERNRGNFPPRFSGRQFPNYSSELNVNALELEDSALYLCASSLASGGGYTFGSGTRLTVV.